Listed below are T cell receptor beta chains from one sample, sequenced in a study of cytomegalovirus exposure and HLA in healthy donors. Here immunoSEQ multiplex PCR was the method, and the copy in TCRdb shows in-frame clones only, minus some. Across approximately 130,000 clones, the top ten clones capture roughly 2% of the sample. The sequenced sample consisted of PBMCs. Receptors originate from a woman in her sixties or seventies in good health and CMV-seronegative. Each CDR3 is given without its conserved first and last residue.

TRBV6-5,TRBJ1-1,ASRTPGQEVGAF
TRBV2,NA,ASSAQPGQSYEQY
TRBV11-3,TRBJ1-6,ASSLSGDNSPLH
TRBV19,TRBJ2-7,ASGLGRGAYEQY
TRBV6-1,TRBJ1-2,ASRQGASNYGYT
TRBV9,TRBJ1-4,ASSGTGSGEKLF
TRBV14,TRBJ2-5,ASSQVAETQY
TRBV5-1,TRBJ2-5,ASSLGGTSGLYQETQY
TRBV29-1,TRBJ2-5,SVRTSGGETQY
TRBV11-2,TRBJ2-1,ASSLTIGEYNEQF
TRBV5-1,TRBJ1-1,ASSLPYTEAF
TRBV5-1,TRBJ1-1,ASSSTQGTNTEAF
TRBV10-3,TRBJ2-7,AISEGQGSSYEQY
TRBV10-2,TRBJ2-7,ASRPPRTGSYEQY
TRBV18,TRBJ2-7,ASSPPRYPYEQY
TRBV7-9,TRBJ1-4,ASSSPRTGKFEKLF
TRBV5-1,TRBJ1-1,ASSPPTGGLTEAF
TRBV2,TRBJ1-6,ASSQGLWDRDSPLH
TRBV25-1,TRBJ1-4,ASSEATSGTNEKLF
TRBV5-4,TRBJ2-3,ASGPRVGPTDTQY
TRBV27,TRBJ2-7,ASSPPSSFPYEQY
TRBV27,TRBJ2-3,ASSLSQRLAGSTDTQY
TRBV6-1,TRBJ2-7,ASTYRDRSYEQY
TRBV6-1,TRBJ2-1,ASREYRGFYYNEQF
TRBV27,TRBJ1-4,ASSLTRDRGTEKLF
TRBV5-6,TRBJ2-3,ASSLLSRGGGTDTQY
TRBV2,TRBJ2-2,ASRVQGIGELF
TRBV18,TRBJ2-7,ASSLDRAYEQY
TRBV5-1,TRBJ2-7,ANSGGQGSYEQY
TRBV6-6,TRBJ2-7,ASSPQGVSSYEQY
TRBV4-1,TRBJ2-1,ASSQIGGTVHEQF
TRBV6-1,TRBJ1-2,ASNRPQGADYT
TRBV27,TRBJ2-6,ASSTGTLTSGANVLT
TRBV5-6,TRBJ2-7,ASSLGTSSDYEQY
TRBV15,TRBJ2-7,ATSRGQEDTYEQY
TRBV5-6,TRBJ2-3,ASSFLVGGSTDTQY
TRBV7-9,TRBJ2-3,ASSLGLAGGQLLTDTQY
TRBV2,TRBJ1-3,ASSEGWGRGGNTIY
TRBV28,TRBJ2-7,ASSPGHPYEQY
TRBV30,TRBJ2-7,AWEEDRGQTTYEQY
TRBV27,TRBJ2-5,ASSLNGDYQETQY
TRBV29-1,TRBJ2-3,SVVGGANTDTQY